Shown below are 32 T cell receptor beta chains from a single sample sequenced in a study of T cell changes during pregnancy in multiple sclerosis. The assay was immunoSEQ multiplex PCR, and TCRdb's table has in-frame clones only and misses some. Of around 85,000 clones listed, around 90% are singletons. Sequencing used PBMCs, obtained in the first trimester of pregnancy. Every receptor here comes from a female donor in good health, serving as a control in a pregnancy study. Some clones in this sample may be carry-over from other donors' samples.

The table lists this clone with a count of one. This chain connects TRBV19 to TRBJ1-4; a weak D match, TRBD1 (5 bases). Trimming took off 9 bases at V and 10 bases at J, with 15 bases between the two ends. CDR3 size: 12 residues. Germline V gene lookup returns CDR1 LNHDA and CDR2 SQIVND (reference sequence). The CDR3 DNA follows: TGTGCCAGCAACGGTCCCGGGGGAAAACTGTTTTTT. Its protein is CASNGPGGKLFF.

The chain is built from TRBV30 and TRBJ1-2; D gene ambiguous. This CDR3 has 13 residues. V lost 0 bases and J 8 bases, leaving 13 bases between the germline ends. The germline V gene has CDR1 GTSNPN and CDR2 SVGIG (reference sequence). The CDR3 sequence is CAWSVLAGRGYTF. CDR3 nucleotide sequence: TGTGCCTGGAGTGTACTGGCAGGTCGCGGCTACACCTTC.

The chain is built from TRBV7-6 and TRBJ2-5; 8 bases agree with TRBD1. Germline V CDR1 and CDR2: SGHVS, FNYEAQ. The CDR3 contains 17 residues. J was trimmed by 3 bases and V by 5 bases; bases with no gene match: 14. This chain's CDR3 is CASSQSIRTGTEETQYF. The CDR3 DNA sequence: TGTGCCAGCAGCCAAAGTATTAGGACAGGGACTGAAGAGACCCAGTACTTC.

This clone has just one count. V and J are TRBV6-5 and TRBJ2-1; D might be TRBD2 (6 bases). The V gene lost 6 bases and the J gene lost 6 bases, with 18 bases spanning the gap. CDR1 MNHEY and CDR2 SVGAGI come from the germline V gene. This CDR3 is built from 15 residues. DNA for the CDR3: TGTGCCAGCAGATCGCCGGGAGCCCCTTCCAATGAGCAGTTCTTC. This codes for CASRSPGAPSNEQFF.

The CDR3 protein is CASSPRGERAEAFF. CDR3 coding DNA: TGTGCCAGCTCACCCCGGGGGGAGAGGGCTGAAGCTTTCTTT. The chain combines TRBV18 with TRBJ1-1, with D possibly being TRBD1 (5 bases). V was clipped by 3 bases and J by 6 bases, with 14 bases between them. Germline V gives CDR1 KGHSH, CDR2 LQKENI. This CDR3 comprises 14 residues.

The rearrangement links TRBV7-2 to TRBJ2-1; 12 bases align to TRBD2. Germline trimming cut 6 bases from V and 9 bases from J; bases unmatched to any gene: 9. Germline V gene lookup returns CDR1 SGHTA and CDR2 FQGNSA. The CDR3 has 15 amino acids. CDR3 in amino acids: CASRVLAGGLREQFF. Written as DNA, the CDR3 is TGTGCCAGCAGGGTCCTAGCGGGAGGGCTACGTGAGCAGTTCTTC.

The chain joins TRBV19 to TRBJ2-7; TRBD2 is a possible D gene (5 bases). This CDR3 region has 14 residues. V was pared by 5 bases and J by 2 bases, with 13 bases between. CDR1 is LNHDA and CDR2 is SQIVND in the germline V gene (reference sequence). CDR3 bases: TGTGCCAGTAGTGAGACTTCCGGGACCTACGAGCAGTACTTC. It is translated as CASSETSGTYEQYF.

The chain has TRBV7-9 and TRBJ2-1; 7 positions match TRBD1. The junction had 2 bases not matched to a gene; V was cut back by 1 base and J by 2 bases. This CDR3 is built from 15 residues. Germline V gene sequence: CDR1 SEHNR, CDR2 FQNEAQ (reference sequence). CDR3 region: CASSLGQGPYNEQFF. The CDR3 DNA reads TGTGCCAGCAGCTTAGGACAGGGCCCCTACAATGAGCAGTTCTTC.

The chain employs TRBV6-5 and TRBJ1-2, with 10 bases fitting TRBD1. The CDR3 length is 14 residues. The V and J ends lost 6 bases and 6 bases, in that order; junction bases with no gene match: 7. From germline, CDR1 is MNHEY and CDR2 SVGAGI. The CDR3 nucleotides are TGTGCCAGCAGCCTCCGGGACAGGGGAGATGGCTACACCTTC. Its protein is CASSLRDRGDGYTF.

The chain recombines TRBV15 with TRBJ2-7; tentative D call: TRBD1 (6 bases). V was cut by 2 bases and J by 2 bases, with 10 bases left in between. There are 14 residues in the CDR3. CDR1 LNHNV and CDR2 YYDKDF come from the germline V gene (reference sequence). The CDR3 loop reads CATSRQGITYEQYF. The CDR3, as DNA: TGTGCCACCAGCAGACAGGGGATTACCTACGAGCAGTACTTC.

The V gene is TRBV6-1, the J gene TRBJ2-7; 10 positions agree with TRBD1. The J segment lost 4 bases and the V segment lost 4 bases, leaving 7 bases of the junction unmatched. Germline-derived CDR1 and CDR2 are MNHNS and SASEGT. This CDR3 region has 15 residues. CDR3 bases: TGTGCCAGCAGTGGGGTAGACAGGGGGCGGTACGAGCAGTACTTC. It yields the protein CASSGVDRGRYEQYF.

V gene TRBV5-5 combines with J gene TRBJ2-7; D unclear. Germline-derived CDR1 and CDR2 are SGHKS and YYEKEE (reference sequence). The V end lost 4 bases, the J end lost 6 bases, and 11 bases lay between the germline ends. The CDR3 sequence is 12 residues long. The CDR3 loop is CASSPIGPEQYF. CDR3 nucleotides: TGTGCCAGCAGCCCCATTGGCCCCGAGCAGTACTTC.

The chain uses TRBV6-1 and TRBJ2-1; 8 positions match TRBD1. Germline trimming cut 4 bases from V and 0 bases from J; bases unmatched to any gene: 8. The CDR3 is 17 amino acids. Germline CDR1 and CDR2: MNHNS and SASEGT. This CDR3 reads CASSAPGGLSSYNEQFF. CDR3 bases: TGTGCCAGCAGTGCACCAGGGGGCTTGAGCTCCTACAATGAGCAGTTCTTC.

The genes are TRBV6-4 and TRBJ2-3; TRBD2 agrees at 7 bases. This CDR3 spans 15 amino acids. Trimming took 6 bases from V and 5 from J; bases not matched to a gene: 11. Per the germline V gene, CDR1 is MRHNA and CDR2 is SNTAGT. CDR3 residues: CASSPRAGAVDTQYF. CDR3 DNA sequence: TGTGCCAGCAGCCCGAGGGCGGGAGCTGTAGATACGCAGTATTTT.

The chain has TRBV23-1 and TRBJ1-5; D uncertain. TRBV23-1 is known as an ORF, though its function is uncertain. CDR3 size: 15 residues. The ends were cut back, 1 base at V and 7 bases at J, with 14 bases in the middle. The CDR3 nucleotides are TGCGCCAGCAGTCAATTGTTAGAGAAAGCCCAGCCCCAGCATTTT. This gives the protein CASSQLLEKAQPQHF.

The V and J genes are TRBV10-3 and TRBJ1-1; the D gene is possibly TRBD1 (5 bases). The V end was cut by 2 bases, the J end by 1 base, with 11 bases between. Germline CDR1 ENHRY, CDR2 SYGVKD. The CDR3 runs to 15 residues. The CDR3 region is CAISEAGTRNTEAFF. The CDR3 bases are TGTGCCATCAGTGAGGCGGGGACGCGGAACACTGAAGCTTTCTTT.

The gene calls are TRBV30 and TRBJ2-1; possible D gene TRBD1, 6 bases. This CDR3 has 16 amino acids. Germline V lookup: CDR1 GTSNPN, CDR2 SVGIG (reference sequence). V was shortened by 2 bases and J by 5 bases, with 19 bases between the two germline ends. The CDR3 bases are TGTGCCTGGAGTTCCTACGGGCGACAGGAGAACAATGAGCAGTTCTTC. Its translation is CAWSSYGRQENNEQFF.

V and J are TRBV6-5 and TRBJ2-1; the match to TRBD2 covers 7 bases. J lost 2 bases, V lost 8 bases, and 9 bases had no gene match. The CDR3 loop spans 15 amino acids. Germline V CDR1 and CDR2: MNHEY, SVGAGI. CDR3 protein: CASGPNGRPYNEQFF. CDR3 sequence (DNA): TGTGCCAGCGGCCCTAACGGGAGGCCCTACAATGAGCAGTTCTTC.

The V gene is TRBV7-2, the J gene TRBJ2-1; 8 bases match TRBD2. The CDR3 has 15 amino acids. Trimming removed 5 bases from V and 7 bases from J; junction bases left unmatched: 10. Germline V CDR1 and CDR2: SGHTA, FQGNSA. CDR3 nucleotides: TGTGCCAGCAGCCTTAGCGGGATGGCTTCGAATGAGCAGTTCTTC. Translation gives CASSLSGMASNEQFF.

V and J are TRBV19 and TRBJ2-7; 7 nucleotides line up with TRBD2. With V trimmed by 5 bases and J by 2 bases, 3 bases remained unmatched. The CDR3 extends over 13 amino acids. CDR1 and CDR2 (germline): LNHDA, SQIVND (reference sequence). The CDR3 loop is CASSAGRTYEQYF. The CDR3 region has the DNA TGTGCCAGTAGTGCCGGGAGGACCTACGAGCAGTACTTC.

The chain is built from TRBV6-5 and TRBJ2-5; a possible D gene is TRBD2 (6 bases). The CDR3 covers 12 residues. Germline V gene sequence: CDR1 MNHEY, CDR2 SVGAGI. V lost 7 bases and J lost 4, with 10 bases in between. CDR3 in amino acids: CASNTGAETQYF. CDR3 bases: TGTGCCAGCAACACGGGAGCAGAGACCCAGTACTTC.

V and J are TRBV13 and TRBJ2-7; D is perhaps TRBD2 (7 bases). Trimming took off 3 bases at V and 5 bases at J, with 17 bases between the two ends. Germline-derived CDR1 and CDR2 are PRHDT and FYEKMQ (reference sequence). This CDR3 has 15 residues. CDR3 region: CASSLRSGGLDEQYF. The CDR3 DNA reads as TGTGCCAGCAGCTTGAGGTCCGGGGGGCTCGACGAGCAGTACTTC.

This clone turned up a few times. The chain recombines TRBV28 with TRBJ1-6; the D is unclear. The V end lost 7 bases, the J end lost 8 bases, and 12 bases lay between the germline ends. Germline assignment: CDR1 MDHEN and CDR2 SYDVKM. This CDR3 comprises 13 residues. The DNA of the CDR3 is TGTGCCAGCATACCCCGGTACGATTCACCCCTCCACTTT. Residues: CASIPRYDSPLHF.

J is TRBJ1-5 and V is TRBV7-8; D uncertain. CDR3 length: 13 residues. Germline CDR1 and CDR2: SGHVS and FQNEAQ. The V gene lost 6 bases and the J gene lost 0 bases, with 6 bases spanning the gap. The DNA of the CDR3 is TGTGCCAGCAGGCCAGATAGCAATCAGCCCCAGCATTTT. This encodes CASRPDSNQPQHF. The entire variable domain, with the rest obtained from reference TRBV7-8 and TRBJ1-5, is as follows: GAGVSQSPRYKVAKRGQDVALRCDPISGHVSLFWYQQALGQGPEFLTYFQNEAQLDKSGLPSDRFFAERPEGSVSTLKIQRTQQEDSAVYLCASRPDSNQPQHFGDGTRLSIL.

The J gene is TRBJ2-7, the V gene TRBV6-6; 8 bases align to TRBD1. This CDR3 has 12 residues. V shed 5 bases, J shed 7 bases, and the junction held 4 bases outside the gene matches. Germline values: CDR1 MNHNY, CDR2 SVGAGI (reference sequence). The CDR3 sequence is CASSQGTGEQYF. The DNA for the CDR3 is TGTGCCAGCAGTCAAGGGACAGGTGAGCAGTACTTC.

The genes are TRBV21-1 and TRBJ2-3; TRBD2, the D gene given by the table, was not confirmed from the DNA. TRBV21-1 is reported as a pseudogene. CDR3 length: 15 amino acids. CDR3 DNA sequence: TGTGCCAGCACGTTCGCGGGGACTAGCACAGATACGCAGTATTTT. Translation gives CASTFAGTSTDTQYF.

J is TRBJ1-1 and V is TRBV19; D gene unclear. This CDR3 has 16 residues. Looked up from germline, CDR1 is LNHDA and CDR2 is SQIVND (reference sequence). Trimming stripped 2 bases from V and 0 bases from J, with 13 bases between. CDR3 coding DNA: TGTGCCAGTAGTATAATGGCGGAGTTTATGAACACTGAAGCTTTCTTT. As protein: CASSIMAEFMNTEAFF.

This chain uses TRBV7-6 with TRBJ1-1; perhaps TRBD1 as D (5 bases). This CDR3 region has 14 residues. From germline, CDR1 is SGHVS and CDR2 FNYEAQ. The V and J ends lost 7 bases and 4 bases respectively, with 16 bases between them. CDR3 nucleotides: TGTGCCAGCAACCCGGGACTCCTAGGCACTGAAGCTTTCTTT. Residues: CASNPGLLGTEAFF.

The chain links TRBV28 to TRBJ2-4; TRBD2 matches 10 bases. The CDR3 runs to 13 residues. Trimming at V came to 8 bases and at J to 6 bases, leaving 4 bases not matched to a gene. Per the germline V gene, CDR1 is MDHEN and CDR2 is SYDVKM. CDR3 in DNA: TGTGCCAGCCAAGCGGGAGGGGGAAACATTCAGTACTTC. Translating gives CASQAGGGNIQYF.

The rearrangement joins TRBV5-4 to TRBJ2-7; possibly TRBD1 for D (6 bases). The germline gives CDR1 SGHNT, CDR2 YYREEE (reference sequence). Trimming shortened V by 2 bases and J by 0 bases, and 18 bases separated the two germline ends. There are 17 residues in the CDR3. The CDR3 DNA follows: TGTGCCAGCAGCTTACGAAACCGGGACACAAGCTCCTACGAGCAGTACTTC. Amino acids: CASSLRNRDTSSYEQYF.

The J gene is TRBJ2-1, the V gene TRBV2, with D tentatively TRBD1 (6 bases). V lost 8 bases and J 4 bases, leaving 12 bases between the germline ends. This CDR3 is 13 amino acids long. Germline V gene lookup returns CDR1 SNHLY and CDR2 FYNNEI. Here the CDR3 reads CASCSDSYNEQFF. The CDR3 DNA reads TGTGCCAGCTGTTCGGACAGTTACAATGAGCAGTTCTTC.

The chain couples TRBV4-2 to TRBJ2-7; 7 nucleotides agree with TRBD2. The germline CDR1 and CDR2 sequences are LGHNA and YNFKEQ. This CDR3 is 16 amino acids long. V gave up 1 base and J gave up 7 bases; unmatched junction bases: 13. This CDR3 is CASSQGAREGRSEQYF. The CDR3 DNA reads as TGTGCCAGCAGCCAAGGGGCAAGGGAGGGACGCTCGGAGCAGTACTTC.